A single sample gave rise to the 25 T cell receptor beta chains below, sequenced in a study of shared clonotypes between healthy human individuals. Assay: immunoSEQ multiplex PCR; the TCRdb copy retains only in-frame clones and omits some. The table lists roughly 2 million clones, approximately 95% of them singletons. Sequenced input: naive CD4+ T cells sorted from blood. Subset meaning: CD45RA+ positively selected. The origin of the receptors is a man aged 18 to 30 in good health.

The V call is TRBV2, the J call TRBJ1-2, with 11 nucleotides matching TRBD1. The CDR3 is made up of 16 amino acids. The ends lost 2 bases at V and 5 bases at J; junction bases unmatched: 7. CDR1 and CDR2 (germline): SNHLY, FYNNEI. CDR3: CASSEFGQGADYGYTF. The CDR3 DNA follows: TGTGCCAGCAGTGAATTTGGACAGGGGGCAGATTATGGCTACACCTTC.

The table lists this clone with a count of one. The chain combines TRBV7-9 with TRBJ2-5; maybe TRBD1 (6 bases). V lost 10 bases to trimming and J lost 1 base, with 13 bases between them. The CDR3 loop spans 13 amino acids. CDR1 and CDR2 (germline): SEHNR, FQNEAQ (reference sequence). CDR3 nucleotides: TGTGCCACTAGTCGGACAGCCCAAGAGACCCAGTACTTC. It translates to CATSRTAQETQYF.

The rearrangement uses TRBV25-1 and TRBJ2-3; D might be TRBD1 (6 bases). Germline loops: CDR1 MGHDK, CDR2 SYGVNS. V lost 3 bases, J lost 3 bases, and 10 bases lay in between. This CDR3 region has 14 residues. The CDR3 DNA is TGTGCCAGCAGTGATGGGGACACTACAGATACGCAGTATTTT. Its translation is CASSDGDTTDTQYF.

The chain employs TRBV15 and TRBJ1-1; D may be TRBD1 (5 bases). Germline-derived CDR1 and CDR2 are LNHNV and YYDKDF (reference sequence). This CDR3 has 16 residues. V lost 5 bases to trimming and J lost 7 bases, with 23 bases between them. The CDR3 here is CATSRKFQGGWDEAFF. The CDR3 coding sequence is TGTGCCACCAGCCGAAAGTTTCAGGGAGGCTGGGATGAAGCTTTCTTT.

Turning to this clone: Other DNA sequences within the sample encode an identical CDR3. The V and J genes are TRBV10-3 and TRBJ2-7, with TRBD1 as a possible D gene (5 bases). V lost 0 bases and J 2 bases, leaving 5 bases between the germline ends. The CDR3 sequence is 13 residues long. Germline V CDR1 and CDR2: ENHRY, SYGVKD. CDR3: CAISESGAYEQYF. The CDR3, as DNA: TGTGCCATCAGTGAGTCAGGGGCCTACGAGCAGTACTTC.

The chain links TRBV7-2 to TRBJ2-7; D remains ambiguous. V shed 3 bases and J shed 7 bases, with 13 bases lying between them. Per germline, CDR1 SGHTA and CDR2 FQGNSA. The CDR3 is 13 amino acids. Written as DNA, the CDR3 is TGTGCCAGCAGCTTTTTGGTAGTCCGGGAGCAGTACTTC. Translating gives CASSFLVVREQYF.

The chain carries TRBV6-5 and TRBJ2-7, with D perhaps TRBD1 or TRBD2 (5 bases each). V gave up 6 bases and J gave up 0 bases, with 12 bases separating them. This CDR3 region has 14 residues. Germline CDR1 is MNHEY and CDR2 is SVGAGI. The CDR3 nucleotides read TGTGCCAGCAGGACGGCAGGGAGCTCCTACGAGCAGTACTTC. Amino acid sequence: CASRTAGSSYEQYF.

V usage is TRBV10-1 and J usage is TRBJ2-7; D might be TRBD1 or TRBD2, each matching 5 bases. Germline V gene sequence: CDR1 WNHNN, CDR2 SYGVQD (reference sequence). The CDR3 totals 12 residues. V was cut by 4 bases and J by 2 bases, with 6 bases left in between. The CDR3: CASSGGTYEQYF. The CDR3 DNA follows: TGCGCCAGCAGTGGGGGGACCTACGAGCAGTACTTC.

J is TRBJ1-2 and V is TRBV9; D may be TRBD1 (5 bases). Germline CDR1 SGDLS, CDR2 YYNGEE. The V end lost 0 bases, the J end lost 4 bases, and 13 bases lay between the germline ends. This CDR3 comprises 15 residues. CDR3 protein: CASSVGQLGGYGYTF. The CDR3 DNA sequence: TGTGCCAGCAGCGTAGGGCAACTTGGGGGCTATGGCTACACCTTC. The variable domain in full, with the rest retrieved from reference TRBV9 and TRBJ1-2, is DSGVTQTPKHLITATGQRVTLRCSPRSGDLSVYWYQQSLDQGLQFLIQYYNGEERAKGNILERFSAQQFPDLHSELNLSSLELGDSALYFCASSVGQLGGYGYTFGSGTRLTVV.

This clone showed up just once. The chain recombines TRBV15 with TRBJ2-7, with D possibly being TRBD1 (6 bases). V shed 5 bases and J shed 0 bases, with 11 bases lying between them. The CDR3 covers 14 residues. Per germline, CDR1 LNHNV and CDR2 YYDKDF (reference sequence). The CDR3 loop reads CATSGQGSSYEQYF. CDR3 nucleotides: TGTGCCACCAGCGGTCAGGGGAGCTCCTACGAGCAGTACTTC.

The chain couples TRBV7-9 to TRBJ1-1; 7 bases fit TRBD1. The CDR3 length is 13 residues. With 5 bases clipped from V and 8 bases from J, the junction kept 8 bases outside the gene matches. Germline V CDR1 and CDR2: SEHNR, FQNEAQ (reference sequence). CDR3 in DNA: TGTGCCAGCAGCCCAGAGGGGGCTACGGAAGCTTTCTTT. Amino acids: CASSPEGATEAFF.

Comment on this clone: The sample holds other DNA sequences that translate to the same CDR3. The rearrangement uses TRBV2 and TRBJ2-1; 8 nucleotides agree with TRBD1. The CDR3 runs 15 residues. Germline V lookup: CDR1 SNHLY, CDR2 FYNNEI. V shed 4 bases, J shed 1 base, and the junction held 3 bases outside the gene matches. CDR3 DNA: TGTGCCAGCAGTGGTGACAGGGGTTCCTACAATGAGCAGTTCTTC. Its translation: CASSGDRGSYNEQFF.

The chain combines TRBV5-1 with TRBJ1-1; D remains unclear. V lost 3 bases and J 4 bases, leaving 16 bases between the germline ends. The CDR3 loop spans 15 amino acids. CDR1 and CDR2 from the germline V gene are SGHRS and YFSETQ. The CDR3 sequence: CASSSGPVIGTEAFF. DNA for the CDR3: TGCGCCAGCAGCTCCGGGCCAGTCATAGGCACTGAAGCTTTCTTT.

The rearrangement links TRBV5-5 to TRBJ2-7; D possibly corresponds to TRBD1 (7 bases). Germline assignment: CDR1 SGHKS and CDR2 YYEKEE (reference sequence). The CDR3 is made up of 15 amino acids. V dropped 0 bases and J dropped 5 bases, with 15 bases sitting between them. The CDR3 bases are TGTGCCAGCAGCTTGGTAGCAGGGGGGTCGCACGAGCAGTACTTC. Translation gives CASSLVAGGSHEQYF.

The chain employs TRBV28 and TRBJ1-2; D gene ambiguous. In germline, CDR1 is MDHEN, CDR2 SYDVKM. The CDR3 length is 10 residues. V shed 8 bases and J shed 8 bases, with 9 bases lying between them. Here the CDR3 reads CASGSLGYTF. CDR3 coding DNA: TGTGCCAGCGGGTCGTTGGGCTACACCTTC.

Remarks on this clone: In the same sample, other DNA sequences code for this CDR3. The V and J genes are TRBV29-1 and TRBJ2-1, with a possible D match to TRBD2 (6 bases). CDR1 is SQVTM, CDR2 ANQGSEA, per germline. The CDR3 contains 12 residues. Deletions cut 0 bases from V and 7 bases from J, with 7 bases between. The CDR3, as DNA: TGCAGCGTTGAAGATGGAGGGAATGAGCAGTTCTTC. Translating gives CSVEDGGNEQFF.

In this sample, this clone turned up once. The CDR3: CASGRAGANSPLHF. The DNA of the CDR3 is TGTGCCAGTGGTCGGGCAGGGGCTAATTCACCCCTCCACTTT. V and J are TRBV6-5 and TRBJ1-6; tentative D call: TRBD1 (6 bases). This CDR3 comprises 14 residues. The ends were cut back, 9 bases at V and 6 bases at J, with 15 bases in the middle. Germline lookup yields CDR1 MNHEY and CDR2 SVGAGI.

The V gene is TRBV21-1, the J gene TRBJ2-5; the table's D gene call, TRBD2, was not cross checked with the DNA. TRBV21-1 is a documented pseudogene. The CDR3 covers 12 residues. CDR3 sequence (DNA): TGTGCCGCGGGGGGGCAAATAGAGACCCAGTACTTC. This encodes CAAGGQIETQYF.

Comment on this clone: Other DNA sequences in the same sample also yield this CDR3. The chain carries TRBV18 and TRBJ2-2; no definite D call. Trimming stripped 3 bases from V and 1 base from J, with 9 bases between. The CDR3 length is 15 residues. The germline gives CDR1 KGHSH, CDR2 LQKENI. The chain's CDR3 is CASSPQTGNTGELFF. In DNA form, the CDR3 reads TGTGCCAGCTCACCCCAGACTGGGAACACCGGGGAGCTGTTTTTT.

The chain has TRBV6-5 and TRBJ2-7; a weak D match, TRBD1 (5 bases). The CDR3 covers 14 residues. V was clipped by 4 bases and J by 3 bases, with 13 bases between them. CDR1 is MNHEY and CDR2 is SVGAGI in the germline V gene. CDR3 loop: CASSFSTANYEQYF. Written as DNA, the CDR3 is TGTGCCAGCAGTTTTTCGACAGCCAACTACGAGCAGTACTTC.

CDR3 residues: CASSPGLAGIYEQYF. The CDR3 coding sequence is TGTGCCAGCAGCCCGGGACTAGCGGGGATCTACGAGCAGTACTTC. The chain couples TRBV5-4 to TRBJ2-7; 13 bases are shared with TRBD2. V shed 4 bases, J shed 3 bases, and the junction held 4 bases outside the gene matches. The CDR3 totals 15 residues. CDR1 and CDR2 from the germline V gene are SGHNT and YYREEE (reference sequence).

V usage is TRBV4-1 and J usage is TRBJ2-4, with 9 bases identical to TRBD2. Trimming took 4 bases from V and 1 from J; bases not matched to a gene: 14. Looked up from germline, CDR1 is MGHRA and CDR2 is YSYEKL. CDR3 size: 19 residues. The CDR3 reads CASSPLRAGGLSAKNIQYF. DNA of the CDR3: TGCGCCAGCAGCCCCCTGCGGGCGGGGGGGCTTTCGGCCAAAAACATTCAGTACTTC.

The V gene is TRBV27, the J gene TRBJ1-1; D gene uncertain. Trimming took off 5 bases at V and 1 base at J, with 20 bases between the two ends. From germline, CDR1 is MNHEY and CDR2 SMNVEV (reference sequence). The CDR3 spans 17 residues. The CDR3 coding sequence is TGTGCCAGCAGTGTTATCGGCCAGGTAGGACCGAACACTGAAGCTTTCTTT. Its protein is CASSVIGQVGPNTEAFF.

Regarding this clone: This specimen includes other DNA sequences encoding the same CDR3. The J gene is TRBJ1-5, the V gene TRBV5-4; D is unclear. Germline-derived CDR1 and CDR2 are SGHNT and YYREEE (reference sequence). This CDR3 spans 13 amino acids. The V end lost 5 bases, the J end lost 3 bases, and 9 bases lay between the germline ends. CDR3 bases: TGTGCCAGCAGTTCGGATCCCAATCAGCCCCAGCATTTT. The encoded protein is CASSSDPNQPQHF.

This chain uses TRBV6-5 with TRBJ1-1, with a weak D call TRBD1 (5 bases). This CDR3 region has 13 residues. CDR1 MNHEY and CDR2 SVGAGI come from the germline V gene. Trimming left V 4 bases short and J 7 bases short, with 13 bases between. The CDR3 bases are TGTGCCAGCAGTTCCTTTGACGGGGGTGAAGCTTTCTTT. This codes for CASSSFDGGEAFF.